A single sample gave rise to the 24 T cell receptor beta chains below, sequenced in a study of technical replicates of blood from a few donors. The protocol was immunoSEQ multiplex PCR, while the TCRdb copy is restricted to in-frame clones and leaves out a portion. This table holds some 62,000 clones, more than 75% found once. Sequencing used PBMCs. The source of these receptors is a human donor in good health. Some clones in this sample may be carry-over from other donors' samples.

Here the CDR3 reads CASSPEGFYEQYF. CDR3 in DNA: TGTGCCAGCAGCCCAGAGGGATTCTACGAGCAGTACTTC. The chain links TRBV7-2 to TRBJ2-7; TRBD2 might be the D (5 bases). The CDR3 loop spans 13 amino acids. V lost 5 bases, J lost 3 bases, and 11 bases lay in between. The germline gives CDR1 SGHTA, CDR2 FQGNSA.

This clone showed up just once. The chain uses TRBV6-1 and TRBJ2-1; a possible D gene is TRBD2 (5 bases). Per germline, CDR1 MNHNS and CDR2 SASEGT. The CDR3 length is 17 residues. V was cut by 2 bases and J by 0 bases, with 14 bases left in between. CDR3 protein: CASSEQPQTSSYNEQFF. In DNA form, the CDR3 reads TGTGCCAGCAGTGAACAGCCCCAAACTAGCTCCTACAATGAGCAGTTCTTC.

This clone was counted a single time. The rearrangement uses TRBV5-1 and TRBJ2-6; unclear D gene. Trimming removed 2 bases at V and 2 bases at J, with 11 bases between. Germline V gene sequence: CDR1 SGHRS, CDR2 YFSETQ. This CDR3 is built from 16 residues. This chain's CDR3 is CASSFGDAAGANVLTF. Written as DNA, the CDR3 is TGCGCCAGCAGCTTCGGAGACGCCGCTGGGGCCAACGTCCTGACTTTC.

J is TRBJ1-5 and V is TRBV4-2, with D maybe TRBD1 (6 bases). Germline V gene data show CDR1 as LGHNA and CDR2 as YNFKEQ. The CDR3 totals 16 residues. Trimming stripped 3 bases from V and 2 bases from J, with 14 bases between. CDR3 coding DNA: TGTGCCAGCAGCCAGGGTACAGGGACGCGCAATCAGCCCCAGCATTTT. Its translation: CASSQGTGTRNQPQHF.

The chain recombines TRBV6-6 with TRBJ2-7, with D possibly matching TRBD1 (6 bases). V dropped 5 bases and J dropped 1 base, with 9 bases sitting between them. This CDR3 spans 13 amino acids. Per germline, CDR1 MNHNY and CDR2 SVGAGI (reference sequence). CDR3: CASSVGGSYEQYF. CDR3 DNA: TGTGCCAGCAGTGTAGGGGGTTCCTACGAGCAGTACTTC.

This chain links TRBV6-6 with TRBJ2-7; D possibly corresponds to TRBD1 (5 bases). Trimming cost V 0 bases and J 3 bases, with 12 bases left between them. CDR1 is MNHNY, CDR2 SVGAGI, per germline (reference sequence). This CDR3 has 15 amino acids. The DNA of the CDR3 is TGTGCCAGCAGTTACTCGAGCAGGGCGAACTACGAGCAGTACTTC. This encodes CASSYSSRANYEQYF.

Concerning this clone itself: An end of the junction differs from the germline gene, which may be a read error. The V call is TRBV11-2, the J call TRBJ2-7, with a possible D match to TRBD2 (6 bases). Germline-derived CDR1 and CDR2 are SGHAT and FQNNGV. This CDR3 has 11 residues. The CDR3 loop is CASSLASAFDF. DNA for the CDR3: TGTGCCAGCAGCTTAGCTAGCGCGTTCGACTTC. Variable domain in full (rest from reference TRBV11-2 and TRBJ2-7): EAGVAQSPRYKIIEKRQSVAFWCNPISGHATLYWYQQILGQGPKLLIQFQNNGVVDDSQLPKDRFSAERLKGVDSTLKIQPAKLEDSAVYLCASSLASAFDFGPGTRLTVT.

This rearrangement joins TRBV6-5 to TRBJ2-3; unclear D gene. The germline V gene has CDR1 MNHEY and CDR2 SVGAGI. V lost 2 bases and J lost 5, with 8 bases in between. The CDR3 has 13 amino acids. CDR3 bases: TGTGCCAGCAGTTACACATTCCAAGATACGCAGTATTTT. Translated, it gives CASSYTFQDTQYF.

This clone came up once. V is TRBV5-5 and J is TRBJ1-6, with 7 positions matching TRBD1. This CDR3 region has 14 residues. The trim removed 4 bases at V and 8 bases at J, leaving 6 bases unmatched. CDR1 is SGHKS, CDR2 YYEKEE, per germline (reference sequence). CDR3 sequence: CASSARQGYSPLHF. The DNA of the CDR3 is TGTGCCAGCAGCGCACGACAGGGTTATTCACCCCTCCACTTT. Full variable domain (rest looked up from reference TRBV5-5 and TRBJ1-6): DAGVTQSPTHLIKTRGQQVTLRCSPISGHKSVSWYQQVLGQGPQFIFQYYEKEERGRGNFPDRFSARQFPNYSSELNVNALLLGDSALYLCASSARQGYSPLHFGNGTRLTVT.

V gene TRBV25-1 combines with J gene TRBJ1-1; D is unclear. Trimming shortened V by 2 bases and J by 6 bases, and 16 bases separated the two germline ends. Germline V gene data show CDR1 as MGHDK and CDR2 as SYGVNS. This CDR3 comprises 15 residues. The CDR3 loop is CASSELGIGDAEAFF. The CDR3 DNA sequence: TGTGCCAGCAGTGAACTCGGGATAGGAGACGCTGAAGCTTTCTTT.

This chain joins TRBV4-2 and TRBJ2-7; TRBD2 matches at 12 bases. Germline loops: CDR1 LGHNA, CDR2 YNFKEQ. The CDR3 spans 18 residues. V lost 4 bases and J lost 5; bases outside the gene matches: 15. The CDR3 here is CASSPRLISSGRADEQYF. The DNA of the CDR3 is TGTGCCAGCAGCCCACGTCTAATCTCTAGCGGGAGGGCCGACGAGCAGTACTTC.

V is TRBV18 and J is TRBJ1-1; no definite D call. Germline CDR1 and CDR2: KGHSH and LQKENI. The CDR3 runs 14 residues. V dropped 5 bases and J dropped 2 bases, with 12 bases sitting between them. CDR3 sequence reads: CASSKTEFNTEAFF. The CDR3 region has the DNA TGTGCCAGCTCAAAAACAGAGTTCAACACTGAAGCTTTCTTT.

V usage is TRBV18 and J usage is TRBJ2-5; weak D call: TRBD1 (5 bases). Germline-derived CDR1 and CDR2 are KGHSH and LQKENI. The V end lost 2 bases, the J end lost 2 bases, and 6 bases lay between the germline ends. The length of the CDR3 is 13 residues. In DNA, the CDR3 is TGTGCCAGCTCACCAAGGGGACAAGAGACCCAGTACTTC. It yields the protein CASSPRGQETQYF.

The V and J genes are TRBV7-9 and TRBJ2-5; 12 nucleotides line up with TRBD1. The CDR3 runs to 16 residues. CDR1 and CDR2 from the germline V gene are SEHNR and FQNEAQ (reference sequence). V lost 5 bases and J lost 2; bases outside the gene matches: 6. Written as DNA, the CDR3 is TGTGCCAGCAGCAAGTGGGACAGGGGGCTTCAAGAGACCCAGTACTTC. Translating it yields CASSKWDRGLQETQYF.

The CDR3 region is CASSPGLSPPTDTQYF. The CDR3 DNA sequence: TGCGCCAGCAGCCCCGGACTATCACCCCCCACAGATACGCAGTATTTT. The genes are TRBV5-1 and TRBJ2-3, with D perhaps matching TRBD2 (6 bases). The length of the CDR3 is 16 residues. Per the germline V gene, CDR1 is SGHRS and CDR2 is YFSETQ. V was clipped by 4 bases and J by 2 bases, with 17 bases between them. Supplemented by reference TRBV5-1 and TRBJ2-3, the full variable domain reads KAGVTQTPRYLIKTRGQQVTLSCSPISGHRSVSWYQQTPGQGLQFLFEYFSETQRNKGNFPGRFSGRQFSNSRSEMNVSTLELGDSALYLCASSPGLSPPTDTQYFGPGTRLTVL.

The chain combines TRBV10-3 with TRBJ2-2, with D uncertain. CDR3 size: 14 residues. The germline CDR1 and CDR2 sequences are ENHRY and SYGVKD. V was shortened by 5 bases and J by 3 bases, with 10 bases between the two germline ends. CDR3 in amino acids: CAISTSEDTGELFF. Here the CDR3 DNA reads TGTGCCATCAGTACCAGCGAGGACACCGGGGAGCTGTTTTTT.

J is TRBJ1-6 and V is TRBV6-5; 7 bases are shared with TRBD1. V was pared by 5 bases and J by 8 bases, with 3 bases of the junction left unmatched. Germline lookup yields CDR1 MNHEY and CDR2 SVGAGI. CDR3 length: 13 amino acids. DNA for the CDR3: TGTGCCAGCAGTCCCGGGACAGATTCACCCCTCCACTTT. Protein sequence: CASSPGTDSPLHF.

V gene TRBV5-1 combines with J gene TRBJ1-2, with 7 bases that match TRBD1. The CDR3 runs 14 residues. CDR1 and CDR2 (germline): SGHRS, YFSETQ. With V trimmed by 0 bases and J by 2 bases, 1 base remained unmatched. This chain's CDR3 is CASSLVGQNYGYTF. The CDR3 DNA sequence: TGCGCCAGCAGCTTGGTGGGACAGAACTATGGCTACACCTTC.

CDR3 DNA: TGTGCCAGCAGCAAAAAACAGGGGAATCAGCCCCAGCATTTT. Residues: CASSKKQGNQPQHF. The chain joins TRBV6-6 to TRBJ1-5; the match to TRBD1 covers 7 bases. The CDR3 covers 14 residues. With V trimmed by 6 bases and J by 4 bases, 6 bases remained unmatched. Germline lookup yields CDR1 MNHNY and CDR2 SVGAGI (reference sequence).

The rearrangement joins TRBV7-7 to TRBJ2-5; 9 bases are shared with TRBD1. The germline CDR1 and CDR2 sequences are SSHAT and FNYEAQ (reference sequence). This CDR3 is 15 amino acids long. The trim removed 1 base at V and 5 bases at J, leaving 5 bases unmatched. Here the CDR3 DNA reads TGTGCCAGCAGCTTAGGGACAGGGGCGCGGGAGACCCAGTACTTC. It translates to CASSLGTGARETQYF.

The chain links TRBV5-4 to TRBJ2-2; D perhaps matches TRBD1 (6 bases). The length of the CDR3 is 15 residues. V gave up 3 bases and J gave up 6 bases, with 15 bases separating them. CDR1 and CDR2 from the germline V gene are SGHNT and YYREEE (reference sequence). This chain's CDR3 is CASSYALGAAGELFF. As DNA, the CDR3 is TGTGCCAGCAGCTACGCTTTGGGGGCTGCCGGGGAGCTGTTTTTT.

The J gene is TRBJ2-1, the V gene TRBV6-6, with 11 bases identical to TRBD2. Germline lookup yields CDR1 MNHNY and CDR2 SVGAGI (reference sequence). CDR3 length: 15 residues. Trimming cost V 2 bases and J 4 bases; bases outside gene matches: 1. In DNA, the CDR3 is TGTGCCAGCAGTTACGGGACTAGCGGATACAATGAGCAGTTCTTC. Its translation is CASSYGTSGYNEQFF.

In its sample, this clone was seen a few times. This chain uses TRBV20-1 with TRBJ2-1; 8 bases map to TRBD1. Germline V gives CDR1 DFQATT, CDR2 SNEGSKA (reference sequence). The CDR3 loop spans 11 amino acids. Germline trimming cut 5 bases from V and 9 bases from J; bases unmatched to any gene: 3. DNA for the CDR3: TGCAGTGCTCTAGACAGGGGTGAGCAGTTCTTC. As protein: CSALDRGEQFF.

This clone occurred once. The V call is TRBV11-2, the J call TRBJ2-5; TRBD1 might be the D (5 bases). Deletions cut 4 bases from V and 6 bases from J, with 15 bases between. The CDR3 runs to 14 residues. The germline CDR1 and CDR2 sequences are SGHAT and FQNNGV. DNA of the CDR3: TGTGCCAGCAGCTCAAGCCAGGGCCTACAGACCCAGTACTTC. The encoded protein is CASSSSQGLQTQYF.